The sequence of this T cell receptor (beta chain) was determined in a study of T cell responses to AZD1222 COVID-19 vaccine. Remarks on this clone: What it recognizes is unknown.

J was trimmed by 4 bases and V by 5 bases; bases with no gene match: 7. The CDR3 is made up of 16 amino acids. The germline gives CDR1 MNHEY, CDR2 SMNVEV (reference sequence). Libraries were prepared by immunoSEQ multiplex PCR; TCRdb keeps only in-frame clonotypes and omits some of them. This table holds just over 65,000 clones, about 90% found once. Overall study findings and caveats: Spike-specific TCR depth and breadth grew after two AZD1222 doses. Clonal diversity was possibly underestimated; the donors were predominantly white British and more often female. Repertoire sampling happened only post peak T cell response. Regions 160-218 and 743-854 held dominance among vaccine-associated CD4 TCRs, which spanned spike.

The V call is TRBV27, the J call TRBJ1-4, with 10 bases lining up with TRBD1. The clonotype was recovered from an adult in good health. Here the sequenced sample was peripheral blood, taken on day 0 of AZD1222 vaccination. The CDR3 coding sequence is TGTGCCAGCAGTCCTTGGGGGACAGGGGTTAATGAAAAACTGTTTTTT. It codes for CASSPWGTGVNEKLFF.